A selection of T cell receptor beta chains follows, all from one sample in a study of cytomegalovirus exposure and HLA in healthy donors. Clones were sequenced by immunoSEQ multiplex PCR, and TCRdb holds only the in-frame ones, with some missing. This repertoire shows some 140,000 clones, about 80% found once; its top ten account for 2% to 2.5%. Sequencing was performed on PBMCs. All receptors come from a man aged 30-40 years in good health and CMV-seronegative. CDR3s include the opening cysteine and the closing phenylalanine or tryptophan. The D gene is left open where the match is weak. The size entry is marked missing in some rows and otherwise reads once, few, many or a size class.

v_gene	j_gene	abundance	d_gene	CDR3nt	CDR3aa
TRBV4-1	TRBJ2-2	few	NA	TGCGCCAGCAGCCCCTTTAACACCGGGGAGCTGTTTTTT	CASSPFNTGELFF
TRBV7-8	TRBJ1-1	NA	NA	TGTGCCAGCCTCACAAGTGGCACTGAAGCTTTCTTT	CASLTSGTEAFF
TRBV5-1	TRBJ2-7	NA	TRBD2	TGCGCCAGCAGCGTCTCAAGCGGGAGTAACTACGAGCAGTACTTC	CASSVSSGSNYEQYF
TRBV19	TRBJ2-5	NA	TRBD1	TGTGCCAGTAGTACCCTTGGGACAGATCAAGAGACCCAGTACTTC	CASSTLGTDQETQYF
TRBV28	TRBJ1-5	NA	TRBD1	TGTGCCAGCAGCTCCGGGACAGGGAGACATCAGCCCCAGCATTTT	CASSSGTGRHQPQHF
TRBV12-5	TRBJ1-1	few	NA	TGTGCTAGTGGTTTGGGACAGGCCGAAGCTTTCTTT	CASGLGQAEAFF
TRBV12-5	TRBJ2-1	NA	TRBD1	TGTGCTAGTGGTTTGGGGACAGGGGGCCGCAATGAGCAGTTCTTC	CASGLGTGGRNEQFF
TRBV29-1	TRBJ2-7	NA	TRBD1	TGCAGCGTTAGACAGGGTCTCTTCTACGAGCAGTACTTC	CSVRQGLFYEQYF
TRBV21-1	TRBJ2-1	NA	NA	TGTGCCAGCAGCAAAGCGGGGACAGGGTCCCTGTGGTTCTTC	CASSKAGTGSLWFF
TRBV5-6	TRBJ2-7	medium-sized	TRBD2	TGTGCCAGCAGCCTAGCGGTCTCCTACGAGCAGTACTTC	CASSLAVSYEQYF